These T cell receptor beta chains were read from a single sample in a study of blood T cell repertoires in COVID-19. Assay used: immunoSEQ multiplex PCR; TCRdb lists only in-frame clones, some missing. The sample yields about 160,000 clones, about 81% seen once. The sequencing sample was made of peripheral blood. These TCRs come from a human donor in a cohort sampled during active COVID-19. Each CDR3 is given with its conserved first and last residue. D genes are given only for firm matches. Only part of the rows carry a size: once, few, many, or a class if the clone is expanded.

TRBV11-1	-	TRBJ2-7	-	CASSHLYEQYF	TGTGCCAGCAGCCATTTGTACGAGCAGTACTTC
TRBV10-2	-	TRBJ2-1	-	CASTHDYGDEQFF	TGCGCCAGCACCCATGACTACGGCGATGAGCAGTTCTTC
TRBV9	-	TRBJ2-2	-	CASSVARRDRGGELFF	TGTGCCAGCAGCGTAGCTCGGCGGGATAGGGGCGGGGAGCTGTTTTTT
TRBV11-2	TRBD1	TRBJ2-7	-	CASSWDRGNLGEQYF	TGTGCCAGCAGCTGGGACAGGGGAAACTTGGGGGAGCAGTACTTC
TRBV19	-	TRBJ1-4	few	CASTSSEVGKLFF	TGTGCCAGTACAAGTAGCGAGGTCGGAAAACTGTTTTTT
TRBV6-5	TRBD1	TRBJ1-5	few	CASTQGDLQPQHF	TGTGCCAGCACTCAGGGGGATCTCCAGCCCCAGCATTTT
TRBV7-2	-	TRBJ2-1	-	CASSQGPSTYNEQFF	TGTGCCAGCAGCCAGGGTCCGTCTACCTACAATGAGCAGTTCTTC
TRBV6-5	TRBD1	TRBJ2-7	-	CASSQPGTGIYEQYF	TGTGCCAGCAGCCAACCCGGGACAGGGATCTACGAGCAGTACTTC
TRBV9	TRBD2	TRBJ2-3	-	CASSPQAGASDTQYF	TGTGCCAGCAGCCCCCAAGCGGGGGCGAGTGATACGCAGTATTTT
TRBV9	TRBD1	TRBJ1-4	-	CASSVGQGVGNEKLFF	TGTGCCAGCAGCGTAGGTCAGGGGGTCGGTAATGAAAAACTGTTTTTT
TRBV6-5	-	TRBJ1-2	medium-sized	CASSTPGTFWGYTF	TGTGCCAGCAGCACACCCGGGACTTTTTGGGGCTACACCTTC
TRBV5-6	TRBD1	TRBJ1-2	-	CASSLRQGKVYGYTF	TGTGCCAGCAGCTTGAGACAGGGAAAGGTCTATGGCTACACCTTC
TRBV5-1	-	TRBJ2-5	-	CASSWGDSQETQYF	TGCGCCAGCAGCTGGGGGGACAGTCAAGAGACCCAGTACTTC
TRBV5-6	-	TRBJ2-7	-	CASSGMGAPTQQYF	TGTGCCAGCAGCGGTATGGGGGCACCTACACAGCAGTACTTC
TRBV6-5	TRBD1	TRBJ2-7	-	CASRIGQGTGYEQYF	TGTGCCAGCAGGATTGGACAGGGAACCGGCTACGAGCAGTACTTC
TRBV9	-	TRBJ2-2	-	CASSANPGSNTGELFF	TGTGCCAGCAGCGCCAACCCCGGGAGTAACACCGGGGAGCTGTTTTTT
TRBV19	TRBD2	TRBJ2-2	-	CASSIFHGGANTGELFF	TGTGCCAGTAGTATATTTCACGGGGGGGCAAACACCGGGGAGCTGTTTTTT
TRBV27	TRBD1	TRBJ1-4	-	CASSFGGQGGELFF	TGTGCCAGCAGTTTCGGGGGACAGGGAGGAGAACTGTTTTTT
TRBV28	TRBD2	TRBJ2-7	-	CASKRSGGSDEQYF	TGTGCCAGCAAGAGGAGCGGGGGATCTGACGAGCAGTACTTC
TRBV6-5	TRBD1	TRBJ2-2	-	CASSPDRGTGELFF	TGTGCCAGCAGTCCGGACAGGGGCACCGGGGAGCTGTTTTTT